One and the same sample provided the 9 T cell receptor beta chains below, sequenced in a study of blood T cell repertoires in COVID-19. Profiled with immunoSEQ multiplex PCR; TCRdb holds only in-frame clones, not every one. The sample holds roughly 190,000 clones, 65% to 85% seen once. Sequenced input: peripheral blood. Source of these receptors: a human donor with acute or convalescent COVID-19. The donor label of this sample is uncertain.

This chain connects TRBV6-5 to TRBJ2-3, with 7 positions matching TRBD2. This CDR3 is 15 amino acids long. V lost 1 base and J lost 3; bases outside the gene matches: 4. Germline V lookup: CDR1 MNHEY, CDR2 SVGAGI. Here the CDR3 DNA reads TGTGCCAGCAGTTACTGGCGGGAGTGGACAGATACGCAGTATTTT. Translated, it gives CASSYWREWTDTQYF.

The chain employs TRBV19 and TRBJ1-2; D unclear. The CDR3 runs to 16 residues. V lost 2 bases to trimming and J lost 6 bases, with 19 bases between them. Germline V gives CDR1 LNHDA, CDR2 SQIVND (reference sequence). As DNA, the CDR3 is TGTGCCAGTAGTATAACCCAGACGGGCCCGGGGAATGGCTACACCTTC. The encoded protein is CASSITQTGPGNGYTF.

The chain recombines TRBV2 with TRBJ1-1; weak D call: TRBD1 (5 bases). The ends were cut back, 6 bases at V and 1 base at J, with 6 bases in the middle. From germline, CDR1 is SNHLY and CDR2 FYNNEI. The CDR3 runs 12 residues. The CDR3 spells CASRTANTEAFF. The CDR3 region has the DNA TGTGCCAGCAGGACAGCGAACACTGAAGCTTTCTTT.

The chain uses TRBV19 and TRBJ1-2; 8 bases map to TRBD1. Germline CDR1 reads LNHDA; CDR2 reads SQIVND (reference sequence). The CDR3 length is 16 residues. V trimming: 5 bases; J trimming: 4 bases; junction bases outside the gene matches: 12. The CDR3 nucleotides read TGTGCCAGTAGTCCCGCCAGGACAGGGATCGGCTATGGCTACACCTTC. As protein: CASSPARTGIGYGYTF.

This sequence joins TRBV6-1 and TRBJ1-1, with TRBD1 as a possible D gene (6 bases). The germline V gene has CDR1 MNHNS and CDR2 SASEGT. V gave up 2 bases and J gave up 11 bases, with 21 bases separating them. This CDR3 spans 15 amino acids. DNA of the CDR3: TGTGCCAGCAGTGAAAGAGTGGGGGCCAGTTTTGCGGCTTTCTTT. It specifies CASSERVGASFAAFF.

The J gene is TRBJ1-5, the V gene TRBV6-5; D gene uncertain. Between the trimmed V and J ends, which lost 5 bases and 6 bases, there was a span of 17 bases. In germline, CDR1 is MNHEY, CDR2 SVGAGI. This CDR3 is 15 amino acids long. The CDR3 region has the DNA TGTGCCAGCAGTCAAACCACCTCGGCGGGTCAGCCCCAGCATTTT. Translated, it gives CASSQTTSAGQPQHF.

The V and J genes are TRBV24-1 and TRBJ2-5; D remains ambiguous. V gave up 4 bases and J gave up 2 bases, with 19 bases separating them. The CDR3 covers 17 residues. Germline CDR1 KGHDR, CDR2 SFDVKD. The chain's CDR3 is CATSERREAGKQETQYF. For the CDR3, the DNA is TGTGCCACCAGTGAGCGCCGAGAGGCTGGAAAACAAGAGACCCAGTACTTC.

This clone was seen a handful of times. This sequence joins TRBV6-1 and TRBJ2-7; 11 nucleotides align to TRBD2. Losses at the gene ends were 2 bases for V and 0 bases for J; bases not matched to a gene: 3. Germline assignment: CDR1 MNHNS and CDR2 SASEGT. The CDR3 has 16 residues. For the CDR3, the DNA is TGTGCCAGCAGTGAACCTAGCGGGAGGCCCTCCTACGAGCAGTACTTC. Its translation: CASSEPSGRPSYEQYF.

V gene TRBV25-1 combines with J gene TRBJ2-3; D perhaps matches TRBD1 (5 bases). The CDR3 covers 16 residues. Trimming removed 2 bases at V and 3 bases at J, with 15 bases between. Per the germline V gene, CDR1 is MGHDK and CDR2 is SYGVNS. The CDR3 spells CASSEIGRAVTDTQYF. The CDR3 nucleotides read TGTGCCAGCAGTGAAATAGGCAGGGCGGTTACAGATACGCAGTATTTT.